This is a list of T cell receptor beta chains from one sample in a study of cytomegalovirus exposure and HLA in healthy donors. Clones were read by immunoSEQ multiplex PCR, and TCRdb kept only the in-frame ones, dropping some. The data contain more than 95,000 clones, around 75% of them singletons. The specimen was PBMCs. Receptors originate from a woman younger than 30 in good health and CMV-seronegative. The CDR3 runs from the conserved cysteine through the conserved F or W. The order of the fields is D gene, clone size, J gene, V gene, CDR3 DNA, CDR3 protein. A D gene is named only where the DNA matches it firmly. Clone size is shown for a subset of rows, as once, few, many or a class of expanded clone.

>-|few|TRBJ1-1|TRBV10-2
TGCGCCAGCAGTGTGACAACGAACACTGAAGCTTTCTTT
CASSVTTNTEAFF
>-|few|TRBJ1-1|TRBV28
TGTGCCAGCAGTCCTGGCTCTGAGAACACTGAAGCTTTCTTT
CASSPGSENTEAFF
>TRBD1|-|TRBJ1-1|TRBV10-3
TGTGCCATCAGTGAGCGACAGGGGAAGAAGAACACTGAAGCTTTCTTT
CAISERQGKKNTEAFF
>TRBD1|-|TRBJ2-3|TRBV7-9
TGTGCCAGCAGCCGACCAGGGGGCAAGGCAGATACGCAGTATTTT
CASSRPGGKADTQYF
>TRBD2|-|TRBJ2-7|TRBV13
TGTGCCAGCAGCCCCCAAGGACTAGCGGGGTCCTACGAGCAGTACTTC
CASSPQGLAGSYEQYF
>TRBD2|-|TRBJ2-3|TRBV2
TGTGCCAGCAGTGGCCTTAGCGGGGGGGTCACAGATACGCAGTATTTT
CASSGLSGGVTDTQYF
>TRBD1|-|TRBJ1-6|TRBV28
TGTGCCAGCAGTTTACTCCAGACAGGGTTGTCACCCCTCCACTTT
CASSLLQTGLSPLHF
>TRBD1|-|TRBJ1-1|TRBV5-6
TGTGCCAGCAGCTTGGGACAGGGGACGGCGAACACTGAAGCTTTCTTT
CASSLGQGTANTEAFF
>TRBD1|-|TRBJ1-5|TRBV28
TGTGCCAGCAGTTTGAGACAGGGGGCTAAGTACAATCAGCCCCAGCATTTT
CASSLRQGAKYNQPQHF
>TRBD1|-|TRBJ1-2|TRBV10-3
TGTGCCATCACTGGACAGGGCTATGGCTACACCTTC
CAITGQGYGYTF
>-|-|TRBJ2-3|TRBV2
TGTGCCAGCAGTGATGAGGCGGAACCCGATACGCAGTATTTT
CASSDEAEPDTQYF
>TRBD1|once|TRBJ2-1|TRBV5-1
TGCGCCAGCAGCTTAACAGGGGGAAAAAATGAGCAGTTCTTC
CASSLTGGKNEQFF
>-|few|TRBJ2-6|TRBV28
TGTGCCAGCAGTTTCGCTGGGGCCAACGTCCTGACTTTC
CASSFAGANVLTF
>TRBD2|-|TRBJ2-3|TRBV9
TGTGCCAGCAGCGTAGATCCTAGCGGGGGGGCCATCGATACGCAGTATTTT
CASSVDPSGGAIDTQYF